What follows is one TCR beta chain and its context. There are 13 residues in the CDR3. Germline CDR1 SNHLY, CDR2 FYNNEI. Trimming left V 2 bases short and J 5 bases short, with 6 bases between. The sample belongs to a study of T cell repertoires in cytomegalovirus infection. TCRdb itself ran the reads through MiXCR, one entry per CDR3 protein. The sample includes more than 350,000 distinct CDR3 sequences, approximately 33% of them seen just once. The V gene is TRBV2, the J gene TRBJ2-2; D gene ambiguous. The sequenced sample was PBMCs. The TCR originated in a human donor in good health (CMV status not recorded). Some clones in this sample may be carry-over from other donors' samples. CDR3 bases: TGTGCCAGCAGTGAAAGGGCGACCGGGGAGCTGTTTTTT. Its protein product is CASSERATGELFF.